This is a list of T cell receptor beta chains from one sample in a study of beta chain features in type 1 diabetes. Sequencing used immunoSEQ multiplex PCR; TCRdb keeps in-frame clones, though not all of them. The sample includes 900,000 or so clones, about a sixth of them seen just once. Sequenced material: naive CD4+ T cells from blood. Every receptor here comes from a woman younger than 30 in good health. CDR3s include the opening cysteine and the closing phenylalanine or tryptophan. A D gene is named only where the DNA matches it firmly. Size values are once, few and many counts, or a class for expanded clones, and some rows have none.

J: TRBJ2-2
D: TRBD1
size: few
V: TRBV7-9
CDR3: CASSLTGTANTGELFF
DNA: TGTGCCAGCAGCTTAACCGGGACAGCGAACACCGGGGAGCTGTTTTTT

J: TRBJ2-2
D: NA
size: few
V: TRBV14
CDR3: CASSPNMAGELFF
DNA: TGTGCCAGCAGCCCGAACATGGCCGGGGAGCTGTTTTTT

J: TRBJ2-2
D: NA
size: NA
V: TRBV19
CDR3: CASNWDWNTGELFF
DNA: TGTGCCAGTAATTGGGATTGGAACACCGGGGAGCTGTTTTTT

J: TRBJ1-5
D: NA
size: few
V: TRBV7-2
CDR3: CASSPRTSGGHQPQHF
DNA: TGTGCCAGCAGCCCTAGGACCTCCGGAGGGCATCAGCCCCAGCATTTT

J: TRBJ1-1
D: NA
size: few
V: TRBV29-1
CDR3: CSVAKVISNTEAFF
DNA: TGCAGCGTTGCAAAGGTTATCTCGAACACTGAAGCTTTCTTT

J: TRBJ2-7
D: NA
size: few
V: TRBV19
CDR3: CASSIDARGSYEQYF
DNA: TGTGCCAGTAGTATAGATGCCAGGGGCTCCTACGAGCAGTACTTC

J: TRBJ2-7
D: NA
size: few
V: TRBV5-1
CDR3: CASSLEPSSYEQYF
DNA: TGCGCCAGCAGCTTGGAACCAAGCTCCTACGAGCAGTACTTC

J: TRBJ2-1
D: NA
size: NA
V: TRBV28
CDR3: CASSLSGSEQFF
DNA: TGTGCCAGCAGCCTATCCGGGAGTGAGCAGTTCTTC

J: TRBJ2-1
D: NA
size: NA
V: TRBV4-3
CDR3: CASSQDWQGNSYNEQFF
DNA: TGCGCCAGCAGCCAAGATTGGCAGGGGAACTCCTACAATGAGCAGTTCTTC

J: TRBJ2-1
D: TRBD2
size: NA
V: TRBV6-5
CDR3: CASSYTELASHEQFF
DNA: TGTGCCAGCAGTTACACGGAACTAGCGAGCCATGAGCAGTTCTTC

J: TRBJ1-1
D: NA
size: NA
V: TRBV19
CDR3: CASRQVSPTWITEAFF
DNA: TGTGCCAGTCGACAAGTGAGCCCCACCTGGATCACTGAAGCTTTCTTT

J: TRBJ1-2
D: NA
size: once
V: TRBV29-1
CDR3: CSVEGQANYDYTF
DNA: TGCAGCGTTGAGGGGCAGGCTAACTATGACTACACCTTC

J: TRBJ2-1
D: NA
size: few
V: TRBV21-1
CDR3: CASSNPGTGVYNEQFF
DNA: TGTGCCAGCAGCAACCCCGGGACAGGGGTATACAATGAGCAGTTCTTC